This T cell receptor (beta chain) originates from a study of CD8+ T cells in alopecia areata. As for the study in general: A 6-month period off drug followed tofacitinib, which lasted 6 to 18 months. Whole-study findings and limits: An increase in clonality over normal scalp was evident in lesional scalp, especially alopecia totalis/universalis.

V gave up 2 bases and J gave up 1 base, with 5 bases separating them. Germline V gene data show CDR1 as MRHNA and CDR2 as SNTAGT. CDR3 size: 13 residues. In regard to this clone: What it binds is unknown.

The authors extracted RNA and reverse transcribed it into cDNA as the sequencing template. Some clones are missing from TCRdb's copy, which holds only in-frame ones; the method was immunoSEQ multiplex PCR. The table has roughly 150,000 clones, 87% seen once. The sequenced sample was CD8+ T cells sorted from blood, obtained at week 0. This receptor was identified in a human donor with alopecia areata. The chain joins TRBV6-4 to TRBJ1-1; D remains unclear. In nucleotides, the CDR3 is TGTGCCAGCAGTGACAGGGAGAACACTGAAGCTTTCTTT. It encodes CASSDRENTEAFF.